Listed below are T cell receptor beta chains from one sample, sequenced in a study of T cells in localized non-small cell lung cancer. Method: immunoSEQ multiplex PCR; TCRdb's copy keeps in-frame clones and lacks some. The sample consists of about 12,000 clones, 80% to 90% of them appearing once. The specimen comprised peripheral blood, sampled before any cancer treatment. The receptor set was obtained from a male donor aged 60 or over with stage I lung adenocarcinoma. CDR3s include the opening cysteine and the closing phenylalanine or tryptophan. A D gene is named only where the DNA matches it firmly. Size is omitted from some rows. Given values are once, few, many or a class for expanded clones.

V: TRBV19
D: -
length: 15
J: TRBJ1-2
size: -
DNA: TGTGCCAGTACCTCGGGAGGTAACCCTAACTATGGCTACACCTTC
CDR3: CASTSGGNPNYGYTF

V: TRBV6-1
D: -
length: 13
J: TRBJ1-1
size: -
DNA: TGTGCCAGCAGTGTAGCAGTGAACACTGAAGCTTTCTTT
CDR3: CASSVAVNTEAFF

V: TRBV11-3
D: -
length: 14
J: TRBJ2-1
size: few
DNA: TGTGCCAGCGGAGAGGAGGGCTCCAAGGGTGAGCAGTTCTTC
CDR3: CASGEEGSKGEQFF

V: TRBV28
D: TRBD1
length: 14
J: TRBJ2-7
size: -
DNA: TGTGCCAGCAGCTTCGGGACAGGGGGCTACGAGCAGTACTTC
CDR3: CASSFGTGGYEQYF

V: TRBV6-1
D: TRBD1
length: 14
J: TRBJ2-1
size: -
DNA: TGTGCCAGCAGTCCCCGGGGCAGGGGGAATGAGCAGTTCTTC
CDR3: CASSPRGRGNEQFF

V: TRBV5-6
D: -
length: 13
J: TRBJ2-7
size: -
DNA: TGTGCCAGCAGCTTGGATCTATCCTACGAGCAGTACTTC
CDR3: CASSLDLSYEQYF

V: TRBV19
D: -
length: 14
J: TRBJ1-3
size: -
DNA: TGTGCCACCAGGGACCTGATGAGGGGAAACACCATATATTTT
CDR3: CATRDLMRGNTIYF

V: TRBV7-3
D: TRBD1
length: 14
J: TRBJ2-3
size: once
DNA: TGTGCCAGCAAAAGGGACAGGGGTTCAGATACGCAGTATTTT
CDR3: CASKRDRGSDTQYF

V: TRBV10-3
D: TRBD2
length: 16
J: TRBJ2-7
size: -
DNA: TGTGCCATCAGTGAGTGGGGTAGCGGGAGTGGATACGAGCAGTACTTC
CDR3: CAISEWGSGSGYEQYF

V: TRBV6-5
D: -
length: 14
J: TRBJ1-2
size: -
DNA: TGTGCCAGCAGTCGGGACGTTCAGGAAGGTGGCTACACCTTC
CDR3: CASSRDVQEGGYTF

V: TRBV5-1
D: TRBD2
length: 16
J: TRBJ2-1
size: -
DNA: TGCGCCAGCAGCCCTGGCCCCGGGAGGGAGAAAGGTGAGCAGTTCTTC
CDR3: CASSPGPGREKGEQFF

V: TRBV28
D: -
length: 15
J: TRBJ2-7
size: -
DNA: TGTGCCAGCAGACCCCAGGGGATCAGCTCCTACGAGCAGTACTTC
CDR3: CASRPQGISSYEQYF

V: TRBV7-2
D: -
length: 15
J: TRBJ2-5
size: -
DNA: TGTGCCAGCAGCTTAGCGGTAGCTCACAGGGAGACCCAGTACTTC
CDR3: CASSLAVAHRETQYF

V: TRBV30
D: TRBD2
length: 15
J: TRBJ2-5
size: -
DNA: TGTGCCTGGAGTGGGGTAGCGGGAATCAGAGAGACCCAGTACTTC
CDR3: CAWSGVAGIRETQYF

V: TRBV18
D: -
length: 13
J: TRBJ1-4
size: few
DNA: TGTGCCAGCTCATTAGGACCAAATGAAAAACTGTTTTTT
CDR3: CASSLGPNEKLFF

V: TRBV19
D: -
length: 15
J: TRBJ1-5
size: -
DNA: TGTGCCAGTAGTATCAGGGCTCCCCGACTCATGGCCCAGCATTTT
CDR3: CASSIRAPRLMAQHF

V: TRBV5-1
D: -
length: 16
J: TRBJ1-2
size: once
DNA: TGCGCCAGCAGCTTAGACCCCAGGGGTGGAGGCTATGGCTACACCTTC
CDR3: CASSLDPRGGGYGYTF

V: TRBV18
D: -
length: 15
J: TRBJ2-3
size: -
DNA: TGTGCCAGCTCGCTTGCGGGGGCGACGGAGGATACGCAGTATTTT
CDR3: CASSLAGATEDTQYF

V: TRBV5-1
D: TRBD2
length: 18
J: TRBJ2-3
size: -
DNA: TGCGCCAGCAGCTCCGTGGGGGGCGAGGGACTAGCGGCAGATACGCAGTATTTT
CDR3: CASSSVGGEGLAADTQYF

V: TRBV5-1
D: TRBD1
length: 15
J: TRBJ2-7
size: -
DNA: TGCGCCAGCAGGTCCGGGACAGCGATCTCCTACGAGCAGTACTTC
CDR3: CASRSGTAISYEQYF